Following are 32 T cell receptor beta chains from one sample sequenced in a study of blood T cell repertoires in COVID-19. Repertoires were generated with immunoSEQ multiplex PCR, while TCRdb's copy carries only in-frame clones and drops some. This table holds 210,000 or so clones, roughly 80% found once. The sample taken for sequencing was peripheral blood. Receptors were obtained from a human donor in a cohort sampled during active COVID-19.

The rearrangement uses TRBV19 and TRBJ2-7; 8 bases fit TRBD2. This CDR3 region has 14 residues. V dropped 4 bases and J dropped 1; count of bases not matched to a gene: 3. The V gene's germline CDR1 is LNHDA and CDR2 SQIVND (reference sequence). Here the CDR3 reads CASSKTSESYEQYF. CDR3 sequence (DNA): TGTGCCAGTAGTAAGACTAGCGAATCCTACGAGCAGTACTTC.

The J gene is TRBJ2-1, the V gene TRBV4-1; weak D call: TRBD2 (5 bases). V was trimmed by 4 bases and J by 0 bases, leaving 13 bases between them. Per germline, CDR1 MGHRA and CDR2 YSYEKL. CDR3 length: 16 residues. DNA of the CDR3: TGCGCCAGCAGCCCCACGCTAGCTTACTCCTACAATGAGCAGTTCTTC. It encodes CASSPTLAYSYNEQFF.

The genes are TRBV5-1 and TRBJ2-7; 7 nucleotides agree with TRBD1. The CDR3 consists of 13 residues. V shed 2 bases and J 4 bases; nucleotides not matched to a gene: 3. Looked up from germline, CDR1 is SGHRS and CDR2 is YFSETQ. DNA for the CDR3: TGCGCCAGCAGCTTCGGACAGGCGTACGAGCAGTACTTC. Amino acid sequence: CASSFGQAYEQYF.

The V call is TRBV3-1 (or the pseudogene TRBV3-2), the J call TRBJ1-2; 8 nucleotides agree with TRBD1. The CDR3 totals 14 residues. J lost 7 bases, V lost 3 bases, and 7 bases had no gene match. Germline CDR1 is LGHDT and CDR2 is YNNKEL (reference sequence). The CDR3 DNA follows: TGTGCCAGCAGCCACTATGACAGGGGAGGTGGCTACACCTTC. It codes for CASSHYDRGGGYTF.

In this sample, this clone turned up many times. V and J are TRBV9 and TRBJ2-7; the match to TRBD2 covers 7 bases. The CDR3 covers 15 residues. Germline V gene lookup returns CDR1 SGDLS and CDR2 YYNGEE. V lost 3 bases, J lost 1 base, and 7 bases stayed unmatched. The CDR3 region is CASSALSGASYEQYF. CDR3 bases: TGTGCCAGCAGCGCACTCAGCGGGGCTTCCTACGAGCAGTACTTC.

The genes are TRBV9 and TRBJ2-1; a weak D match, TRBD1 (6 bases). The CDR3 length is 13 residues. In germline, CDR1 is SGDLS, CDR2 YYNGEE. Trimming removed 4 bases at V and 7 bases at J, with 12 bases between. CDR3 residues: CASSSLQGNEQFF. The DNA of the CDR3 is TGTGCCAGCAGCTCTTTGCAGGGGAATGAGCAGTTCTTC.

The J gene is TRBJ2-7, the V gene TRBV19; TRBD2 matches at 13 bases. V lost 6 bases, J lost 5 bases, and 7 bases stayed unmatched. Germline lookup yields CDR1 LNHDA and CDR2 SQIVND (reference sequence). The CDR3 loop spans 15 amino acids. The CDR3 sequence: CASSLLAGGNDEQYF. CDR3 nucleotide sequence: TGTGCCAGTAGCTTACTAGCGGGAGGGAACGACGAGCAGTACTTC.

This chain connects TRBV7-9 to TRBJ2-5, with 10 bases identical to TRBD1. Germline CDR1 is SEHNR and CDR2 is FQNEAQ (reference sequence). V lost 1 base, J lost 5 bases, and 7 bases stayed unmatched. This CDR3 has 16 residues. The CDR3 sequence is CASSLGDRGGRETQYF. The CDR3 DNA reads as TGTGCCAGCAGCTTAGGGGACAGGGGTGGAAGGGAGACCCAGTACTTC.

V usage is TRBV24-1 and J usage is TRBJ2-5; TRBD2 matches 10 bases. J was trimmed by 6 bases and V by 4 bases; bases with no gene match: 4. CDR3 size: 14 residues. Germline V gene lookup returns CDR1 KGHDR and CDR2 SFDVKD. The CDR3 is CATSDWTSGKTQYF. In DNA, the CDR3 is TGTGCCACCAGTGACTGGACTAGCGGAAAGACCCAGTACTTC.

This clone was seen only a few times. The chain recombines TRBV6-5 with TRBJ1-5; 8 bases fit TRBD1. The CDR3 extends over 16 amino acids. The ends lost 4 bases at V and 2 bases at J; junction bases unmatched: 7. Germline V gene lookup returns CDR1 MNHEY and CDR2 SVGAGI. This CDR3 reads CASSSLDRGGNQPQHF. CDR3 sequence (DNA): TGTGCCAGCAGTTCGCTTGACAGGGGCGGCAATCAGCCCCAGCATTTT.

V is TRBV18 and J is TRBJ2-7, with 9 bases identical to TRBD1. This CDR3 has 14 amino acids. In germline, CDR1 is KGHSH, CDR2 LQKENI. With V trimmed by 11 bases and J by 3 bases, 11 bases remained unmatched. The CDR3 bases are TGTGCCGGGGGAACAGGGGGCGAGAGCTACGAGCAGTACTTC. Its protein is CAGGTGGESYEQYF.

This sequence joins TRBV20-1 and TRBJ1-1; D gene unclear. The V and J ends lost 7 bases and 5 bases respectively, with 11 bases between them. The CDR3 loop spans 11 amino acids. Germline V lookup: CDR1 DFQATT, CDR2 SNEGSKA (reference sequence). The CDR3 DNA is TGCAGTGTCAGAGGAGGTACTGAAGCTTTCTTT. Amino acids: CSVRGGTEAFF.

This chain joins TRBV11-2 and TRBJ2-5; TRBD2 matches at 15 bases. The CDR3 contains 16 residues. The V segment lost 1 base and the J segment 7 bases; nucleotides outside the gene matches: 4. Germline V CDR1 and CDR2: SGHAT, FQNNGV. Here the CDR3 DNA reads TGTGCCAGCAGCTTAGGAGGACTAGCGGGAGGGGGGACCCAGTACTTC. It translates to CASSLGGLAGGGTQYF.

The V gene is TRBV29-1, the J gene TRBJ2-7, with 7 positions matching TRBD1. This CDR3 comprises 12 residues. With 7 bases clipped from V and 5 bases from J, the junction kept 8 bases outside the gene matches. Germline CDR1 and CDR2: SQVTM and ANQGSEA. DNA for the CDR3: TGCAGCGCCCGACAGGGAGTCAACGAGCAGTACTTC. Translated, it gives CSARQGVNEQYF.

This CDR3 reads CASSSRGQKNTEAFF. CDR3 nucleotide sequence: TGTGCCAGCAGCTCCAGGGGGCAGAAGAACACTGAAGCTTTCTTT. The rearrangement uses TRBV11-2 and TRBJ1-1; TRBD1 matches at 8 bases. CDR1 and CDR2 from the germline V gene are SGHAT and FQNNGV. With V trimmed by 4 bases and J by 1 base, 5 bases remained unmatched. The CDR3 spans 15 residues.

This sequence joins TRBV7-9 and TRBJ2-1; the D gene is possibly TRBD2 (5 bases). Germline V CDR1 and CDR2: SEHNR, FQNEAQ (reference sequence). V was pared by 2 bases and J by 4 bases, with 12 bases between. This CDR3 has 15 residues. This CDR3 reads CASSLYQSGYNEQFF. CDR3 coding DNA: TGTGCCAGCAGCTTATATCAATCGGGATACAATGAGCAGTTCTTC.

This chain joins TRBV28 and TRBJ2-2; 9 bases match TRBD2. CDR1 and CDR2 from the germline V gene are MDHEN and SYDVKM. The CDR3 length is 14 residues. The ends lost 5 bases at V and 5 bases at J; junction bases unmatched: 3. CDR3 amino acids: CASSGGRATGELFF. DNA for the CDR3: TGTGCCAGCAGTGGCGGGAGGGCGACCGGGGAGCTGTTTTTT.

The chain uses TRBV5-5 and TRBJ2-3, with TRBD2 matching over 7 bases. V dropped 0 bases and J dropped 0; count of bases not matched to a gene: 4. The CDR3 sequence is 16 residues long. Germline V gives CDR1 SGHKS, CDR2 YYEKEE (reference sequence). Here the CDR3 DNA reads TGTGCCAGCAGCTTGGAGGTTAGCGGGAGCACAGATACGCAGTATTTT. Translation gives CASSLEVSGSTDTQYF.

V and J are TRBV24-1 and TRBJ2-3, with a tentative D call TRBD2 (6 bases). CDR1 and CDR2 (germline): KGHDR, SFDVKD. V lost 9 bases and J 0 bases, leaving 6 bases between the germline ends. The CDR3 is 12 amino acids. In nucleotides, the CDR3 is TGTGCCACCGGGGGGAGCACAGATACGCAGTATTTT. Amino acid sequence: CATGGSTDTQYF.

The count of this clone is one. V usage is TRBV9 and J usage is TRBJ2-5; 9 bases match TRBD2. The V segment lost 4 bases and the J segment 5 bases; nucleotides outside the gene matches: 9. This CDR3 has 15 residues. Germline values: CDR1 SGDLS, CDR2 YYNGEE. The CDR3 sequence is CASSPAGGLRETQYF. The DNA of the CDR3 is TGTGCCAGCAGCCCCGCGGGGGGGCTGAGGGAGACCCAGTACTTC. The full variable domain, with the rest looked up from reference TRBV9 and TRBJ2-5, is DSGVTQTPKHLITATGQRVTLRCSPRSGDLSVYWYQQSLDQGLQFLIQYYNGEERAKGNILERFSAQQFPDLHSELNLSSLELGDSALYFCASSPAGGLRETQYFGPGTRLLVL.

V and J are TRBV28 and TRBJ2-1; D is unresolved. V was clipped by 3 bases and J by 9 bases, with 3 bases between them. Germline CDR1 reads MDHEN; CDR2 reads SYDVKM. The CDR3 has 10 amino acids. This chain's CDR3 is CASSFSEQFF. The CDR3 bases are TGTGCCAGCAGTTTCTCTGAGCAGTTCTTC.

The chain links TRBV19 to TRBJ2-1; D is uncertain. Looked up from germline, CDR1 is LNHDA and CDR2 is SQIVND (reference sequence). V was shortened by 6 bases and J by 3 bases, with 6 bases between the two germline ends. The CDR3 is 12 residues long. The CDR3 DNA is TGTGCCAGTAGGTCCCTCTACAATGAGCAGTTCTTC. It specifies CASRSLYNEQFF.

The V and J genes are TRBV7-9 and TRBJ1-2; 7 positions match TRBD1. V lost 3 bases to trimming and J lost 4 bases; unmatched junction nucleotides: 2. The CDR3 is made up of 13 amino acids. CDR1 is SEHNR and CDR2 is FQNEAQ in the germline V gene (reference sequence). The CDR3 sequence is CASSLRGPYGYTF. The DNA for the CDR3 is TGTGCCAGCAGCTTGAGGGGGCCCTATGGCTACACCTTC.

This sequence joins TRBV5-1 and TRBJ1-1; possible D gene TRBD1, 5 bases. The V gene's germline CDR1 is SGHRS and CDR2 YFSETQ. Trimming cost V 3 bases and J 4 bases, with 19 bases left between them. The CDR3 loop spans 16 amino acids. The CDR3 spells CASSSSRQMSGTEAFF. DNA for the CDR3: TGCGCCAGCAGCTCGTCCCGACAGATGAGTGGCACTGAAGCTTTCTTT.

The table lists this clone with a few counts. V usage is TRBV30 and J usage is TRBJ1-2; tentative D call: TRBD1 (5 bases). The V gene lost 5 bases and the J gene lost 1 base, with 14 bases spanning the gap. Germline V gene lookup returns CDR1 GTSNPN and CDR2 SVGIG (reference sequence). The CDR3 totals 14 residues. The CDR3 DNA reads TGTGCCTGGGCTGACAGCGCCGTTAACTATGGCTACACCTTC. Translating it yields CAWADSAVNYGYTF.

J is TRBJ2-5 and V is TRBV20-1; 11 nucleotides match TRBD2. The CDR3 consists of 16 residues. Germline trimming cut 3 bases from V and 2 bases from J; bases unmatched to any gene: 8. CDR1 DFQATT and CDR2 SNEGSKA come from the germline V gene (reference sequence). CDR3 sequence: CSASTTGLAVQETQYF. The CDR3 coding sequence is TGCAGTGCTAGTACGACGGGACTAGCGGTACAAGAGACCCAGTACTTC.

The V and J genes are TRBV24-1 and TRBJ2-2; 10 nucleotides agree with TRBD2. The CDR3 consists of 17 residues. With V trimmed by 3 bases and J by 4 bases, 7 bases remained unmatched. The germline gives CDR1 KGHDR, CDR2 SFDVKD. In DNA form, the CDR3 reads TGTGCCACCAGTGATACCCTAGCGGGAGTCGGCACCGGGGAGCTGTTTTTT. This translates into CATSDTLAGVGTGELFF.

This clone has a handful of counts. V usage is TRBV18 and J usage is TRBJ2-6, with TRBD1 identical over 10 bases. J lost 4 bases, V lost 5 bases, and 2 bases had no gene match. The CDR3 loop spans 15 amino acids. CDR1 is KGHSH and CDR2 is LQKENI in the germline V gene. The CDR3 reads CASSDRGPGANVLTF. The CDR3 coding sequence is TGTGCCAGCTCAGACAGGGGGCCGGGGGCCAACGTCCTGACTTTC.

This clone was observed a few times. The chain recombines TRBV6-5 with TRBJ2-7; 8 nucleotides align to TRBD1. The germline V gene has CDR1 MNHEY and CDR2 SVGAGI. The CDR3 consists of 13 residues. J was trimmed by 6 bases and V by 6 bases; bases with no gene match: 7. CDR3 sequence: CASRYDRGAEQYF. The CDR3 DNA reads TGTGCCAGCAGGTACGACAGGGGAGCCGAGCAGTACTTC.

V and J are TRBV12-5 and TRBJ2-1; a weak D match, TRBD2 (5 bases). The V end lost 7 bases, the J end lost 10 bases, and 14 bases lay between the germline ends. The CDR3 runs 12 residues. Germline CDR1 is LGHNT and CDR2 is FRNRAP. The CDR3 region is CASATRGNEQFF. The CDR3 nucleotides are TGTGCTAGTGCCACGAGAGGGAACGAGCAGTTCTTC.

The chain carries TRBV7-3 and TRBJ2-1, with TRBD2 matching 12 bases. J was trimmed by 4 bases and V by 1 base; bases with no gene match: 2. Germline V gene sequence: CDR1 SGHTA, CDR2 FQGTGA. The CDR3 spans 16 residues. The chain's CDR3 is CASSLRLAGGYNEQFF. The CDR3 nucleotides read TGTGCCAGCAGCTTAAGGCTAGCGGGAGGGTACAATGAGCAGTTCTTC.

The chain is built from TRBV9 and TRBJ2-7; 12 bases agree with TRBD2. V lost 4 bases to trimming and J lost 5 bases; unmatched junction nucleotides: 7. The CDR3 totals 15 residues. Germline values: CDR1 SGDLS, CDR2 YYNGEE. The CDR3 is CASSPRLAGDDEQYF. Written as DNA, the CDR3 is TGTGCCAGCAGCCCCCGACTAGCGGGAGACGACGAGCAGTACTTC.